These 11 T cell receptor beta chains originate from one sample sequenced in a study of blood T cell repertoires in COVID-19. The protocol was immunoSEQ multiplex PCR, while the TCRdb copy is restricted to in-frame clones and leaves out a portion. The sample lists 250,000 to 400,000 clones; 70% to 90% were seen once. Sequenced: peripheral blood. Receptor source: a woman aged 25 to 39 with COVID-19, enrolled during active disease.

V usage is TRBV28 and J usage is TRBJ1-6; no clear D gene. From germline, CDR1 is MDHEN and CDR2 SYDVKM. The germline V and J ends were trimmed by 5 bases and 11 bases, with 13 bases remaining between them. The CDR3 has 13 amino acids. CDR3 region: CASSLLEAAPLHF. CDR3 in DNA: TGTGCCAGCAGTCTCCTCGAAGCCGCACCCCTCCACTTT.

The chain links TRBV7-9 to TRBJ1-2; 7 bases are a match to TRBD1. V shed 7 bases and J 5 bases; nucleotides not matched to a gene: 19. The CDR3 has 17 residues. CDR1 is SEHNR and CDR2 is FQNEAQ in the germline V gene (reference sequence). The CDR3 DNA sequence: TGTGCCAGCACCAGGACGGCTAGTGGGTACAGGGGTTATGGCTACACCTTC. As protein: CASTRTASGYRGYGYTF.

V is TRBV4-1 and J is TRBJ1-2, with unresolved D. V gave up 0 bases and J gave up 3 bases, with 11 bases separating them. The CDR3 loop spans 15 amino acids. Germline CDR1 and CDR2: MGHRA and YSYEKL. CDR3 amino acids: CASSQDPVDYYGYTF. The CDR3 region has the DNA TGCGCCAGCAGCCAAGACCCAGTAGACTACTATGGCTACACCTTC.

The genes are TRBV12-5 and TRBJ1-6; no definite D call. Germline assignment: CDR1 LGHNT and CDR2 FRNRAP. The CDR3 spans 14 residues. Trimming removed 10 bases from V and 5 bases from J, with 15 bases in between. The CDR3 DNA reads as TGTGCTAACAGCCGCTGGCAGAATAATTCACCCCTCCACTTT. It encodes CANSRWQNNSPLHF.

CDR3 in DNA: TGTGCCAGCAGCGTAGCGGTGGCAGGGCCCGGCTACACCTTC. The encoded protein is CASSVAVAGPGYTF. The chain carries TRBV9 and TRBJ1-2; tentative D call: TRBD1 (5 bases). This CDR3 has 14 amino acids. Trimming shortened V by 0 bases and J by 8 bases, and 14 bases separated the two germline ends. Per germline, CDR1 SGDLS and CDR2 YYNGEE.

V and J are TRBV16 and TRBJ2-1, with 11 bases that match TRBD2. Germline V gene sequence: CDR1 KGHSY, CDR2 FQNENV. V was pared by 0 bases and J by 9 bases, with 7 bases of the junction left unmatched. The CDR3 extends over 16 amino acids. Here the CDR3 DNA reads TGTGCCAGCAGCCAATCGGGACTAGCGGCAGTAGGTGAGCAGTTCTTC. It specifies CASSQSGLAAVGEQFF.

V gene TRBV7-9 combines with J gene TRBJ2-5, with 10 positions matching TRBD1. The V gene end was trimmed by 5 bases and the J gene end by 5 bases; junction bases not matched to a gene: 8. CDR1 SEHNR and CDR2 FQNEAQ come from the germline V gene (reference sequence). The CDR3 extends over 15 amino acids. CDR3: CASSRRTGGGETQYF. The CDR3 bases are TGTGCCAGCAGCCGAAGGACAGGGGGAGGCGAGACCCAGTACTTC.

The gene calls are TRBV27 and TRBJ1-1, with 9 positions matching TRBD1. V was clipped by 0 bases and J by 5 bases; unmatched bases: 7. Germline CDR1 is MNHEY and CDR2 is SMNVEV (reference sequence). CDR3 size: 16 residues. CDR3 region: CASSLSGDRVGTEAFF. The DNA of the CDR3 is TGTGCCAGCAGTTTATCGGGGGACAGGGTAGGAACTGAAGCTTTCTTT.

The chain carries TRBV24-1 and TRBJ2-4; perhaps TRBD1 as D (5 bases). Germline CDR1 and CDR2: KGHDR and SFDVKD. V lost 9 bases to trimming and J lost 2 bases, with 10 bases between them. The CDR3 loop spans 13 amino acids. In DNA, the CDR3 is TGTGCCACCCTGACAGCCCCCAAAAACATTCAGTACTTC. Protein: CATLTAPKNIQYF.

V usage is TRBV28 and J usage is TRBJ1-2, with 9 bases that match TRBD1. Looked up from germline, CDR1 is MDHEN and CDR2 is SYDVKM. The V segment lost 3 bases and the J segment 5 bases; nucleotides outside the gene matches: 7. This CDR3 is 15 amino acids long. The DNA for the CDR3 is TGTGCCAGCAGTTTCCGGGACAGGGCCCATTATGGCTACACCTTC. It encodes CASSFRDRAHYGYTF.

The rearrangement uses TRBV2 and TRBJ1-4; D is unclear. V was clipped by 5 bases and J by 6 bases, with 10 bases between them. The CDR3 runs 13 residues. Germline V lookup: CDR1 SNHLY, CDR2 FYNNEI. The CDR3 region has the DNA TGTGCCAGCAGTTTGATCGGGGATGAAAAACTGTTTTTT. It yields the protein CASSLIGDEKLFF.